These T cell receptor beta chains were read from a single sample in a study of blood T cell repertoires in COVID-19. Only in-frame clones appear in the TCRdb table, and some are missing; sequencing was by immunoSEQ multiplex PCR. Among around 50,000 clones, around 90% were seen once, and the ten largest hold 22%. What was sequenced was peripheral blood. The receptors stem from an elderly woman with COVID-19, enrolled during active disease. Each CDR3 is given with its conserved first and last residue. The order of the fields is V gene, J gene, CDR3 protein.

v_call: TRBV7-2; j_call: TRBJ1-2; cdr3_aa: CASSLVQGVGYTF
v_call: TRBV7-8; j_call: TRBJ2-2; cdr3_aa: CASSLGQSTGELFF
v_call: TRBV19; j_call: TRBJ1-6; cdr3_aa: CASSKEDGYNSPLHF
v_call: TRBV19; j_call: TRBJ1-5; cdr3_aa: CAAGGGATSRNQPQHF
v_call: TRBV6-5; j_call: TRBJ1-6; cdr3_aa: CAHVTYNSPLHF
v_call: TRBV12-3/TRBV12-4; j_call: TRBJ2-1; cdr3_aa: CASSLDRQGWQFF
v_call: TRBV5-1; j_call: TRBJ2-5; cdr3_aa: CASRRVAGAQETQYF
v_call: TRBV3-1/TRBV3-2; j_call: TRBJ1-5; cdr3_aa: CASSQEGRGLPGPQHF
v_call: TRBV4-1; j_call: TRBJ1-5; cdr3_aa: CASSQEGSGSNQPQHF
v_call: TRBV29-1; j_call: TRBJ1-1; cdr3_aa: CSADRGQWGAFF
v_call: TRBV30; j_call: TRBJ1-1; cdr3_aa: CAWRDRRGSLEAFF
v_call: TRBV2; j_call: TRBJ2-2; cdr3_aa: CASSEGTGTGTGELFF
v_call: TRBV6-5; j_call: TRBJ1-1; cdr3_aa: CASRPGQGNTEAFF
v_call: TRBV5-4; j_call: TRBJ1-1; cdr3_aa: CASSLTGPSTEAFF
v_call: TRBV7-2; j_call: TRBJ1-5; cdr3_aa: CASSLETGSNQPQHF
v_call: TRBV5-6; j_call: TRBJ2-3; cdr3_aa: CASSPRPGGGLDTQYF
v_call: TRBV7-9; j_call: TRBJ2-5; cdr3_aa: CASTPTGLRSNGQYF
v_call: TRBV5-1; j_call: TRBJ1-6; cdr3_aa: CASSRDREPPLHF
v_call: TRBV6-5; j_call: TRBJ1-2; cdr3_aa: CASSPLQGNGYTF
v_call: TRBV2; j_call: TRBJ2-1; cdr3_aa: CGTDRGDEQFF
v_call: TRBV7-8; j_call: TRBJ1-5; cdr3_aa: CASSQRAGDLISNQPQHF
v_call: TRBV10-2; j_call: TRBJ1-1; cdr3_aa: CASSDNRGIPEAFF
v_call: TRBV5-1; j_call: TRBJ2-5; cdr3_aa: CASSLAGQGQETQYF
v_call: TRBV7-2; j_call: TRBJ2-3; cdr3_aa: CASSSSGGAGDTQYF
v_call: TRBV3-1/TRBV3-2; j_call: TRBJ2-3; cdr3_aa: CASSQTTGGGGTDTQYF
v_call: TRBV10-1; j_call: TRBJ2-5; cdr3_aa: CASPRRSTTIQETQYF
v_call: TRBV5-4; j_call: TRBJ2-7; cdr3_aa: CASSLGVAATASYEQYF
v_call: TRBV10-2; j_call: TRBJ1-5; cdr3_aa: CASSESGGLDQPQHF
v_call: TRBV5-1; j_call: TRBJ1-1; cdr3_aa: CASSFQGASTEAFF
v_call: TRBV5-1; j_call: TRBJ2-2; cdr3_aa: CASSFDRVYTGELFF
v_call: TRBV11-2; j_call: TRBJ2-7; cdr3_aa: CASSLVPAATYEQYF
v_call: TRBV7-2; j_call: TRBJ1-5; cdr3_aa: CASSPNTGGMSNQPQHF
v_call: TRBV9; j_call: TRBJ2-2; cdr3_aa: CASSVTFAGELFF
v_call: TRBV5-6; j_call: TRBJ2-3; cdr3_aa: CASSLSSGGRADTQYF
v_call: TRBV21-1; j_call: TRBJ2-3; cdr3_aa: CASSKTVRSTDTQYF
v_call: TRBV6-1; j_call: TRBJ1-4; cdr3_aa: CASSSRSPGDEKLFF
v_call: TRBV9; j_call: TRBJ1-1; cdr3_aa: CASSVTAGTGGKNTEAFF
v_call: TRBV5-1; j_call: TRBJ2-7; cdr3_aa: CASSGGQGYEQYF
v_call: TRBV19; j_call: TRBJ2-2; cdr3_aa: CASSIQGNKAGELFF
v_call: TRBV5-1; j_call: TRBJ2-3; cdr3_aa: CASGQKASTDTQYF
v_call: TRBV25-1; j_call: TRBJ2-3; cdr3_aa: CASSEAASHGTQYF
v_call: TRBV5-1; j_call: TRBJ1-1; cdr3_aa: CASSAGPTNTEAFF
v_call: TRBV4-1; j_call: TRBJ2-2; cdr3_aa: CASSIRQLAGSSNTGELFF
v_call: TRBV5-1; j_call: TRBJ2-7; cdr3_aa: CASSLDPGTGSEQYF
v_call: TRBV10-3; j_call: TRBJ1-5; cdr3_aa: CAISESTGVQPQHF
v_call: TRBV12-3/TRBV12-4; j_call: TRBJ1-2; cdr3_aa: CASSYGRNYGYTF
v_call: TRBV5-1; j_call: TRBJ2-7; cdr3_aa: CASSPGQYEQYF
v_call: TRBV5-1; j_call: TRBJ1-2; cdr3_aa: CASSQEGSYGYTF
v_call: TRBV6-5; j_call: TRBJ1-4; cdr3_aa: CASGRAATNEKLFF
v_call: TRBV6-1; j_call: TRBJ1-6; cdr3_aa: CASSAMINRGSSYNSPLHF
v_call: TRBV18; j_call: TRBJ1-2; cdr3_aa: CASSPEQGANYGYTF
v_call: TRBV5-6; j_call: TRBJ1-2; cdr3_aa: CASSLAPDSRVYGYTF
v_call: TRBV5-1; j_call: TRBJ1-1; cdr3_aa: CASSLTGTGLNTEAFF
v_call: TRBV4-1; j_call: TRBJ1-1; cdr3_aa: CASSQRDGTRAFF
v_call: TRBV11-2; j_call: TRBJ2-1; cdr3_aa: CASSFVTGQGDNEQFF
v_call: TRBV4-2; j_call: TRBJ2-3; cdr3_aa: CASSPPSGGVAQYF
v_call: TRBV7-9; j_call: TRBJ2-7; cdr3_aa: CASSRRDMRSYEQYF
v_call: TRBV5-6; j_call: TRBJ2-7; cdr3_aa: CASSLIGSSYEQYF
v_call: TRBV6-6; j_call: TRBJ1-1; cdr3_aa: CASTYRRQNTEAFF
v_call: TRBV30; j_call: TRBJ2-1; cdr3_aa: CAWRLLWTSGGEQFF